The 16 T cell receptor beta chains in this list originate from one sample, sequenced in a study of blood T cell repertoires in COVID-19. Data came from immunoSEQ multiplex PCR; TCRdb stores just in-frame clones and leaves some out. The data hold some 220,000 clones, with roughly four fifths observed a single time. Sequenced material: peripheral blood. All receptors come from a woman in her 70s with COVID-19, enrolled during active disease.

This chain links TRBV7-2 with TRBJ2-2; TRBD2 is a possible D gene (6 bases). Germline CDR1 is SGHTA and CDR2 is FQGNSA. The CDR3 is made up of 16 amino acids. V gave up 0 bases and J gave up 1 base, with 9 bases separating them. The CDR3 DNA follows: TGTGCCAGCAGCTTAGCGGGGACTTTGAACACCGGGGAGCTGTTTTTT. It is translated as CASSLAGTLNTGELFF.

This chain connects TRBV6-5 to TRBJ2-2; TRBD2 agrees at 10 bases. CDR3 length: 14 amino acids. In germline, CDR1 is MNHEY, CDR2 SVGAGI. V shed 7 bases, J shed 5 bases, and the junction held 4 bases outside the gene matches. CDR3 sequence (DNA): TGTGCCAGCACCCGACTAGCGGGTACCGGGGAGCTGTTTTTT. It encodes CASTRLAGTGELFF.

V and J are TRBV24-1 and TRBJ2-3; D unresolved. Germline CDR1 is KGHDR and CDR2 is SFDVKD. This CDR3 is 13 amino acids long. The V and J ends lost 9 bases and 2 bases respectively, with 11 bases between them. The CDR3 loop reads CATSFGATDTQYF. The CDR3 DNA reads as TGTGCCACCTCTTTCGGAGCCACAGATACGCAGTATTTT.

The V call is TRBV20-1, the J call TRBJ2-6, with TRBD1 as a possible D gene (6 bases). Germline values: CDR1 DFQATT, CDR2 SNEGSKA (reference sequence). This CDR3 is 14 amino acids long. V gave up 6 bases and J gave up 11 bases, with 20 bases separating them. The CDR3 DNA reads TGCAGTGCGAGTAAGACCGGGACATCTGACGTCCTGACTTTC. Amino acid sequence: CSASKTGTSDVLTF.

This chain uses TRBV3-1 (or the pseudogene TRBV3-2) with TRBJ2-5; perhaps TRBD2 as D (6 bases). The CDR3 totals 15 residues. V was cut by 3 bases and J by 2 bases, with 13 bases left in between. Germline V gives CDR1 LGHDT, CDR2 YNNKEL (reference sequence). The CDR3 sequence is CASSHPRGSQETQYF. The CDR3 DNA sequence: TGTGCCAGCAGCCACCCACGGGGGAGTCAAGAGACCCAGTACTTC.

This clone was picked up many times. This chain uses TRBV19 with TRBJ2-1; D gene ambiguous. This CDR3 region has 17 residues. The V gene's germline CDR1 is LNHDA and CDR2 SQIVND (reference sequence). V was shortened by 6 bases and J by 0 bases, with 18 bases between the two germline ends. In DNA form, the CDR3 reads TGTGCCAGTAGCCAGATCCGGAGCAGTCGCTCCTACAATGAGCAGTTCTTC. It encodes CASSQIRSSRSYNEQFF.

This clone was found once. The CDR3 nucleotides are TGTGCCAGCAGTGAGGTCGGCGGGATGGGGGATACGCAGTATTTT. Protein product: CASSEVGGMGDTQYF. This chain links TRBV2 with TRBJ2-3, with D possibly TRBD2 on 6 matching bases. This CDR3 region has 15 residues. CDR1 and CDR2 from the germline V gene are SNHLY and FYNNEI. The germline V and J ends were trimmed by 3 bases and 6 bases, with 16 bases remaining between them.

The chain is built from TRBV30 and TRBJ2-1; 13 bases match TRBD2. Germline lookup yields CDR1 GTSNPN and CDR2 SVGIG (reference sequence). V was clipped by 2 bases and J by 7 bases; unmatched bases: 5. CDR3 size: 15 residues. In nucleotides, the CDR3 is TGTGCCTGGAGTCCGACTAGCGGGAGGCGTAATGAGCAGTTCTTC. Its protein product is CAWSPTSGRRNEQFF. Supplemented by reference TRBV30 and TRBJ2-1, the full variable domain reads SQTIHQWPATLVQPVGSPLSLECTVEGTSNPNLYWYRQAAGRGLQLLFYSVGIGQISSEVPQNLSASRPQDRQFILSSKKLLLSDSGFYLCAWSPTSGRRNEQFFGPGTRLTVL.

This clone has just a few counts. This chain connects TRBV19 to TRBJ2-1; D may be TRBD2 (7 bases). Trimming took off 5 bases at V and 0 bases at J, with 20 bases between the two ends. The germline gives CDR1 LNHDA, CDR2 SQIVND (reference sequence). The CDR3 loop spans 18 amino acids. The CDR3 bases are TGTGCCAGTAGTCTCATCCGGGGGGCCGCCTCCTCCTACAATGAGCAGTTCTTC. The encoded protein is CASSLIRGAASSYNEQFF.

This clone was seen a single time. Here the CDR3 DNA reads TGTGCCAGCAGTGGGACTAGCGGGAGGGCCAGCTCCTACAATGAGCAGTTCTTC. Translated, it gives CASSGTSGRASSYNEQFF. The rearrangement joins TRBV6-1 to TRBJ2-1; 15 bases agree with TRBD2. The ends lost 4 bases at V and 0 bases at J; junction bases unmatched: 4. This CDR3 contains 18 residues. Germline CDR1 reads MNHNS; CDR2 reads SASEGT.

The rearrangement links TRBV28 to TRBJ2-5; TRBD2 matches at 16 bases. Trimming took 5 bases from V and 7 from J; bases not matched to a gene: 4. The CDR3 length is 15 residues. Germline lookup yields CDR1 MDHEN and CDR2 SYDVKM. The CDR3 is CASSLGLAGGSTQYF. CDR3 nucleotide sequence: TGTGCCAGCAGTCTGGGACTAGCGGGAGGGTCGACCCAGTACTTC.

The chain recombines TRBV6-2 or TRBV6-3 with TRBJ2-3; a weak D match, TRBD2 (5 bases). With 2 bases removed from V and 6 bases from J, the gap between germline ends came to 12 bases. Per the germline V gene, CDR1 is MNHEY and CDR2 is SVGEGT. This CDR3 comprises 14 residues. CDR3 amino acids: CASSYGSLRDTQYF. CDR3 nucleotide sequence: TGTGCCAGCAGTTACGGGAGTTTGAGGGATACGCAGTATTTT.

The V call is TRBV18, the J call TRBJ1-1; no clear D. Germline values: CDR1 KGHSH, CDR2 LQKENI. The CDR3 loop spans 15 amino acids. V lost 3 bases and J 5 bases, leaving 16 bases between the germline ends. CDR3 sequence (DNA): TGTGCCAGCTCACCTCGCACGGGAAGCGGTACTGAAGCTTTCTTT. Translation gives CASSPRTGSGTEAFF.

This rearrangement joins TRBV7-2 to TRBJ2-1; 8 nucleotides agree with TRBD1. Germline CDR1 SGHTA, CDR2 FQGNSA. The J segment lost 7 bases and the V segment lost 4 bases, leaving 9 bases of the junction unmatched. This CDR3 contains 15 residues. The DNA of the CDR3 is TGTGCCAGCAGCTCCGGGACAGGAGTTTGGAATGAGCAGTTCTTC. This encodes CASSSGTGVWNEQFF.

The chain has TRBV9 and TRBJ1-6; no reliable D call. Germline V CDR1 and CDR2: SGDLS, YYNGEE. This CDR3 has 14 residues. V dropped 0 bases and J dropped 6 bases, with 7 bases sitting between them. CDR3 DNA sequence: TGTGCCAGCAGCGTAGGAGGTTCTAATTCACCCCTCCACTTT. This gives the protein CASSVGGSNSPLHF.

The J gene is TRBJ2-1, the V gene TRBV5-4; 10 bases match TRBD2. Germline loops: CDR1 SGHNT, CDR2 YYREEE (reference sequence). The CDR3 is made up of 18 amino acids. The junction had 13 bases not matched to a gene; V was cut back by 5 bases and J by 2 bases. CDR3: CASRRTSGYPSTYNEQFF. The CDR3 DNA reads TGTGCCAGCAGAAGGACTAGCGGTTATCCGAGCACCTACAATGAGCAGTTCTTC. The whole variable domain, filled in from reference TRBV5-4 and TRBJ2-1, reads ETGVTQSPTHLIKTRGQQVTLRCSSQSGHNTVSWYQQALGQGPQFIFQYYREEENGRGNFPPRFSGLQFPNYSSELNVNALELDDSALYLCASRRTSGYPSTYNEQFFGPGTRLTVL.